The 20 T cell receptor beta chains below all came from one sample that was sequenced in a study of monozygotic twins with inflammatory bowel disease. From the 5' RACE reads, TCRdb lists one entry per CDR3 protein and no DNA. The table counts 200,000 to 250,000 distinct CDR3 sequences; 7.5% to 8% lies in the top ten. Specimen: blood. All receptors come from a human donor with ulcerative colitis or Crohn's disease, or a healthy co-twin of an affected twin (not recorded which).

This chain joins TRBV12-3 or TRBV12-4 and TRBJ2-5; TCRdb proposes TRBD1, but this gene call is untestable without DNA. This CDR3 contains 14 residues. The CDR3 sequence: CASRRDRASETQYF.

The chain carries TRBV4-1 and TRBJ1-2; there is no DNA to check the TCRdb D call of TRBD1. The CDR3 is made up of 15 amino acids. The germline CDR1 and CDR2 sequences are MGHRA and YSYEKL. CDR3 in amino acids: CASSPGQQANYGYTF.

The chain is built from TRBV4-2 and TRBJ1-2. This CDR3 is 13 amino acids long. CDR1 is LGHNA, CDR2 YNFKEQ, per germline. CDR3 protein: CASSQGPNYGYTF.

The chain has TRBV6-5 and TRBJ1-1; absent DNA, TCRdb's TRBD1 call cannot be checked. This CDR3 has 13 residues. Per the germline V gene, CDR1 is MNHEY and CDR2 is SVGAGI. The CDR3 is CASSPRQPTEAFF.

This chain connects TRBV15 to TRBJ1-1; as DNA is missing, the TRBD1 call by TCRdb cannot be tested. This CDR3 comprises 13 residues. CDR1 and CDR2 from the germline V gene are LNHNV and YYDKDF (reference sequence). CDR3 amino acids: CATTQGLNTEAFF.

This chain connects TRBV12-3 or TRBV12-4 to TRBJ1-6. This CDR3 is built from 16 residues. The CDR3 spells CASSFNPGLHNSPLHF.

This chain links TRBV5-1 with TRBJ2-6. The CDR3 covers 15 residues. Germline CDR1 and CDR2: SGHRS and YFSETQ. CDR3 residues: CASSTRVSGANVLTF.

This rearrangement joins TRBV29-1 to TRBJ2-7; TCRdb indicates TRBD1, and absent DNA this call remains unverified. Germline V gene sequence: CDR1 SQVTM, CDR2 ANQGSEA. This CDR3 region has 12 residues. This CDR3 is CSVEEGGYEQYF.

J is TRBJ1-1 and V is TRBV18. Per the germline V gene, CDR1 is KGHSH and CDR2 is LQKENI. The CDR3 covers 13 residues. The chain's CDR3 is CASSPNPRAEAFF.

The genes are TRBV3-1 and TRBJ1-2; without DNA, the TCRdb call of TRBD1 cannot be checked. The CDR3 extends over 16 amino acids. Germline-derived CDR1 and CDR2 are LGHDT and YNNKEL (reference sequence). This CDR3 reads CASSQVDTGTDYGYTF.

The chain carries TRBV5-1 and TRBJ1-1; the TCRdb D gene call, TRBD1, has no DNA to confirm it. The V gene's germline CDR1 is SGHRS and CDR2 YFSETQ. This CDR3 region has 13 residues. CDR3 loop: CASSGGGTPEAFF. The full variable domain, with the rest looked up from reference TRBV5-1 and TRBJ1-1, is KAGVTQTPRYLIKTRGQQVTLSCSPISGHRSVSWYQQTPGQGLQFLFEYFSETQRNKGNFPGRFSGRQFSNSRSEMNVSTLELGDSALYLCASSGGGTPEAFFGQGTRLTVV.

V is TRBV11-3 and J is TRBJ1-5; TCRdb's D call of TRBD1 is untestable without DNA. The CDR3 is 18 amino acids. Germline assignment: CDR1 SGHNT and CDR2 YENEEA. The CDR3 sequence: CASSLEGRRGGWDQPQHF.

This chain uses TRBV12-3 or TRBV12-4 with TRBJ2-1; TCRdb calls TRBD1, which cannot be checked without DNA. CDR3 size: 13 residues. The chain's CDR3 is CASSPDNFNEQFF.

This sequence joins TRBV3-1 and TRBJ2-2; TCRdb gives TRBD2 as the D gene, but with no DNA this cannot be confirmed. CDR3 length equals 16 residues. CDR1 is LGHDT, CDR2 YNNKEL, per germline (reference sequence). CDR3 residues: CASSRGGHSFTGELFF.

This chain links TRBV7-9 with TRBJ2-1; TCRdb's D gene call, TRBD1, goes unchecked for lack of DNA. The CDR3 sequence is 16 residues long. The germline V gene has CDR1 SEHNR and CDR2 FQNEAQ (reference sequence). CDR3 amino acids: CASSPDRVAVPNEQFF.

The J gene is TRBJ1-5, the V gene TRBV18; TCRdb proposes TRBD1, but this gene call is untestable without DNA. CDR3 length: 14 residues. The germline CDR1 and CDR2 sequences are KGHSH and LQKENI. The CDR3 here is CASSPLDTNQPQHF.

The rearrangement joins TRBV5-1 to TRBJ1-4; without DNA, the TCRdb call of TRBD1 cannot be checked. Germline CDR1 reads SGHRS; CDR2 reads YFSETQ. CDR3 length equals 16 residues. This CDR3 is CASSLGPGQGQEKLFF.

This rearrangement joins TRBV29-1 to TRBJ2-7; TCRdb names TRBD1, which stays unverified in the absence of DNA. This CDR3 comprises 13 residues. Germline CDR1 and CDR2: SQVTM and ANQGSEA. This chain's CDR3 is CSVEINPRADEIF.

V and J are TRBV2 and TRBJ1-2; TCRdb outputs TRBD1, but without DNA this stays unchecked. CDR1 and CDR2 (germline): SNHLY, FYNNEI. The CDR3 loop spans 13 amino acids. Here the CDR3 reads CASQRTGNYGYTF.

The chain has TRBV7-2 and TRBJ1-6; the TCRdb call, TRBD1, lacks DNA for checking. The CDR3 consists of 15 residues. Germline V gene sequence: CDR1 SGHTA, CDR2 FQGNSA. The CDR3 reads CASSLEGGQNSPLHF.